These 23 T cell receptor beta chains share one sample of origin, sequenced in a study of T cell responses to AZD1222 COVID-19 vaccine. Sequencing was performed with immunoSEQ multiplex PCR; in TCRdb, only in-frame clones are kept and a portion is missing. The sample yields about 150,000 clones, about 90% seen once. Material: peripheral blood, obtained on day 0 of AZD1222 vaccination. Every receptor here comes from an adult in good health.

The chain couples TRBV10-3 to TRBJ2-2; 9 positions agree with TRBD1. CDR1 is ENHRY and CDR2 is SYGVKD in the germline V gene. This CDR3 is built from 14 residues. Germline trimming cut 10 bases from V and 4 bases from J; bases unmatched to any gene: 7. The CDR3 sequence: CATAQGAFTGELFF. The CDR3 nucleotides are TGTGCCACCGCACAGGGGGCTTTCACCGGGGAGCTGTTTTTT.

This clone came up once. The genes are TRBV29-1 and TRBJ2-3; D uncertain. The CDR3 length is 13 residues. V gave up 3 bases and J gave up 3 bases, with 10 bases separating them. CDR1 is SQVTM and CDR2 is ANQGSEA in the germline V gene. CDR3 sequence: CSVDVGGTDTQYF. DNA of the CDR3: TGCAGCGTTGATGTCGGCGGTACAGATACGCAGTATTTT.

V gene TRBV19 combines with J gene TRBJ1-6; TRBD1 aligns across 12 bases. Germline-derived CDR1 and CDR2 are LNHDA and SQIVND (reference sequence). J was trimmed by 7 bases and V by 6 bases; bases with no gene match: 7. The CDR3 sequence is 16 residues long. The CDR3 spells CASSPRDRGRNSPLHF. The CDR3 nucleotides read TGTGCCAGTAGCCCCCGGGACAGGGGGCGAAATTCACCCCTCCACTTT. Supplemented by reference TRBV19 and TRBJ1-6, the full variable domain reads DGGITQSPKYLFRKEGQNVTLSCEQNLNHDAMYWYRQDPGQGLRLIYYSQIVNDFQKGDIAEGYSVSREKKESFPLTVTSAQKNPTAFYLCASSPRDRGRNSPLHFGNGTRLTVT.

The V and J genes are TRBV6-5 and TRBJ1-1; 8 bases are shared with TRBD1. Germline CDR1 MNHEY, CDR2 SVGAGI. V gave up 4 bases and J gave up 2 bases; unmatched junction bases: 6. This CDR3 has 15 residues. The CDR3 DNA is TGTGCCAGCAGTTTCAACAGGGGGGGAAACACTGAAGCTTTCTTT. It is translated as CASSFNRGGNTEAFF.

Only one count was recorded for this clone. The CDR3 here is CASSPPWDSGANVLTF. For the CDR3, the DNA is TGTGCCAGCTCACCACCGTGGGACTCTGGGGCCAACGTCCTGACTTTC. The chain has TRBV18 and TRBJ2-6; unclear D gene. V was pared by 0 bases and J by 0 bases, with 6 bases between. Germline assignment: CDR1 KGHSH and CDR2 LQKENI. The CDR3 has 16 residues.

J is TRBJ2-7 and V is TRBV6-2 or TRBV6-3; D unclear. The CDR3 sequence is 14 residues long. Germline CDR1 reads MNHEY; CDR2 reads SVGEGT. V lost 3 bases and J lost 1, with 10 bases in between. The chain's CDR3 is CASSYGVQSYEQYF. The CDR3 DNA follows: TGTGCCAGCAGTTATGGGGTCCAGTCCTACGAGCAGTACTTC.

This chain joins TRBV4-3 and TRBJ2-3; 7 bases map to TRBD1. Germline CDR1 and CDR2: LGHNA and YSLEER. Germline trimming cut 1 base from V and 5 bases from J; bases unmatched to any gene: 3. The CDR3 extends over 14 amino acids. The DNA of the CDR3 is TGCGCCAGCAGCCAAGGACAGGGTAGAGATACGCAGTATTTT. It is translated as CASSQGQGRDTQYF.

The rearrangement links TRBV11-2 to TRBJ2-7; 9 nucleotides line up with TRBD2. J lost 6 bases, V lost 2 bases, and 5 bases had no gene match. This CDR3 spans 14 amino acids. In germline, CDR1 is SGHAT, CDR2 FQNNGV. Here the CDR3 DNA reads TGTGCCAGCAGCTTATTAGCGGGGGCGGGCGAGCAGTACTTC. As protein: CASSLLAGAGEQYF.

The chain links TRBV28 to TRBJ2-7; 9 bases align to TRBD1. Germline CDR1 reads MDHEN; CDR2 reads SYDVKM. V trimming: 5 bases; J trimming: 0 bases; junction bases outside the gene matches: 5. The CDR3 covers 15 residues. In nucleotides, the CDR3 is TGTGCCAGCAGTCCCTGGGGACAGGGCTCCTACGAGCAGTACTTC. Protein product: CASSPWGQGSYEQYF. Supplemented by reference TRBV28 and TRBJ2-7, the full variable domain reads DVKVTQSSRYLVKRTGEKVFLECVQDMDHENMFWYRQDPGLGLRLIYFSYDVKMKEKGDIPEGYSVSREKKERFSLILESASTNQTSMYLCASSPWGQGSYEQYFGPGTRLTVT.

The chain carries TRBV25-1 and TRBJ1-1; D gene ambiguous. Per germline, CDR1 MGHDK and CDR2 SYGVNS. The germline V and J ends were trimmed by 3 bases and 8 bases, with 10 bases remaining between them. The CDR3 extends over 12 amino acids. This chain's CDR3 is CASSDPGREAFF. In DNA, the CDR3 is TGTGCCAGCAGTGACCCCGGCCGAGAAGCTTTCTTT.

V is TRBV4-3 and J is TRBJ1-4; tentative D call: TRBD1 (5 bases). Germline V CDR1 and CDR2: LGHNA, YSLEER. The V gene lost 2 bases and the J gene lost 8 bases, with 21 bases spanning the gap. This CDR3 spans 17 amino acids. The CDR3 DNA reads as TGCGCCAGCAGCCAATCGGGACTGCCAGGAGTATGGGAAAAACTGTTTTTT. This gives the protein CASSQSGLPGVWEKLFF.

This rearrangement joins TRBV6-2 or TRBV6-3 to TRBJ2-7; a possible D gene is TRBD2 (6 bases). The CDR3 extends over 13 amino acids. Germline CDR1 reads MNHEY; CDR2 reads SVGEGT. Trimming stripped 2 bases from V and 3 bases from J, with 8 bases between. The CDR3 nucleotides read TGTGCCAGCAGTTACGGGACTGTCTACGAGCAGTACTTC. Amino acids: CASSYGTVYEQYF.

V and J are TRBV21-1 and TRBJ2-7; the tabulated D call, TRBD2, remains unverified against the DNA. TRBV21-1 has pseudogene status. The CDR3 sequence is 16 residues long. The CDR3 bases are TGTGCCAGCAGCAAAGTATCCGGGAGGGGCCCCTACGAGCAGTACTTC. This gives the protein CASSKVSGRGPYEQYF.

This sequence joins TRBV27 and TRBJ2-2; TRBD2 is a possible D gene (5 bases). With 3 bases removed from V and 6 bases from J, the gap between germline ends came to 23 bases. From germline, CDR1 is MNHEY and CDR2 SMNVEV (reference sequence). This CDR3 is 18 amino acids long. CDR3 coding DNA: TGTGCCAGCAGTTTTCGGTATTCTGTGGCTAGCATCTCCGGGGAGCTGTTTTTT. Amino acids: CASSFRYSVASISGELFF.

The CDR3 loop reads CASSIGTEMDEQFF. Here the CDR3 DNA reads TGTGCCAGTAGTATAGGGACAGAGATGGATGAGCAGTTCTTC. J is TRBJ2-1 and V is TRBV19, with D perhaps TRBD1 (6 bases). Trimming shortened V by 1 base and J by 8 bases, and 12 bases separated the two germline ends. Germline assignment: CDR1 LNHDA and CDR2 SQIVND (reference sequence). The CDR3 sequence is 14 residues long.

The chain couples TRBV19 to TRBJ1-5; tentatively, D is TRBD1 (5 bases). The CDR3 runs to 13 residues. The ends were cut back, 6 bases at V and 7 bases at J, with 13 bases in the middle. The germline gives CDR1 LNHDA, CDR2 SQIVND (reference sequence). CDR3: CASSAREEQPQHF. CDR3 coding DNA: TGTGCCAGTAGCGCCAGGGAGGAACAGCCCCAGCATTTT.

The gene calls are TRBV19 and TRBJ1-5; 7 bases align to TRBD1. V was pared by 6 bases and J by 4 bases, with 9 bases of the junction left unmatched. Germline assignment: CDR1 LNHDA and CDR2 SQIVND (reference sequence). The CDR3 covers 15 residues. In DNA form, the CDR3 reads TGTGCCAGTAGCCTAGACAGGGTGATTAATCAGCCCCAGCATTTT. Translation: CASSLDRVINQPQHF.

This rearrangement joins TRBV7-2 to TRBJ1-1; D unresolved. The CDR3 is 13 residues long. Looked up from germline, CDR1 is SGHTA and CDR2 is FQGNSA. V was cut by 4 bases and J by 5 bases, with 11 bases left in between. This CDR3 is CASSSARGTEAFF. The DNA for the CDR3 is TGTGCCAGCAGCTCAGCCAGAGGGACTGAAGCTTTCTTT.

The rearrangement links TRBV30 to TRBJ1-5; no clear D. Deletions cut 3 bases from V and 7 bases from J, with 13 bases between. This CDR3 contains 13 residues. Germline CDR1 reads GTSNPN; CDR2 reads SVGIG (reference sequence). This CDR3 is CAWSPPHGQPQHF. The CDR3 DNA sequence: TGTGCCTGGAGCCCCCCCCATGGACAGCCCCAGCATTTT.

The V call is TRBV4-2, the J call TRBJ1-5; 9 nucleotides agree with TRBD1. Germline V gives CDR1 LGHNA, CDR2 YNFKEQ. Trimming took 3 bases from V and 6 from J; bases not matched to a gene: 6. This CDR3 is 15 amino acids long. The CDR3 here is CASSHGQGNAQPQHF. In DNA, the CDR3 is TGTGCCAGCAGCCACGGACAGGGGAATGCTCAGCCCCAGCATTTT.

The chain combines TRBV11-3 with TRBJ2-2; TRBD2 matches 7 bases. This CDR3 comprises 15 residues. After removal of 3 bases from V and 4 bases from J, the junction contained 5 bases not matched to a gene. From germline, CDR1 is SGHNT and CDR2 YENEEA. The CDR3: CASSFGGGGTGELFF. The CDR3 DNA sequence: TGTGCCAGCAGCTTCGGCGGCGGGGGCACCGGGGAGCTGTTTTTT.

J is TRBJ2-7 and V is TRBV21-1. TRBV21-1 is marked as a pseudogene. The CDR3 totals 11 residues. CDR3 in DNA: TGTGCCAGCAGACACTATGGGAAGCAGTACTTC. Amino acids: CASRHYGKQYF.

V is TRBV19 and J is TRBJ1-2, with D uncertain. V was clipped by 6 bases and J by 5 bases, with 19 bases between them. The germline V gene encodes CDR1 LNHDA and CDR2 SQIVND (reference sequence). This CDR3 is 15 amino acids long. The CDR3 region is CASRKDRIGFYGYTF. In DNA form, the CDR3 reads TGTGCCAGTAGAAAAGACCGGATAGGATTTTATGGCTACACCTTC.